The T cell receptor (beta chain) described here comes from a study of cytomegalovirus exposure and HLA in healthy donors. The CDR3 loop spans 14 amino acids. Germline values: CDR1 LNHDA, CDR2 SQIVND (reference sequence). With V trimmed by 0 bases and J by 10 bases, 3 bases remained unmatched. It was with 60 Vbeta and 13 Jbeta primers that the PCR ran. Repertoires were generated with immunoSEQ multiplex PCR, while TCRdb's copy carries only in-frame clones and drops some. The sample holds some 120,000 clones; about 80% are singletons and the top ten take just over 2.5%. The sequenced material came from PBMCs. J is TRBJ1-1 and V is TRBV19; 12 nucleotides line up with TRBD1. The origin of this receptor is a man aged 25-40 years in good health and CMV-seronegative. The CDR3 region is CASSIDWDRGRAFF. The CDR3 nucleotides read TGTGCCAGTAGTATAGATTGGGACAGGGGGCGAGCTTTCTTT.